The 14 T cell receptor beta chains given below trace back to one sample, sequenced in a study of beta chain features in type 1 diabetes. Points from the study as a whole: Shorter TCRB CDR3s, moderately but significantly so, were found in Type 1 diabetes patients in all four CD4+ subsets.

No antigen is known for these receptors. All of the isolated RNA was reverse transcribed, so expressed TCRB transcripts were sequenced. Produced via immunoSEQ multiplex PCR; TCRdb's table is partial and in-frame only. The table shows about 15,000 clones, with under 80% occurring only once. The sample was stem cell memory CD4+ T cells from blood. These receptor sequences come from a man younger than 45 with type 1 diabetes.

The chain combines TRBV7-2 with TRBJ2-5; no clear D. Near its end, the DNA agrees better with TRBJ2-7, so the J call may be wrong. Germline values: CDR1 SGHTA, CDR2 FQGNSA. The CDR3 loop spans 14 amino acids. The CDR3 DNA reads TGTGCCAGCAGCCGGCGACTGCAATCCTACGAGCAGTACTTC. Amino acids: CASSRRLQSYEQYF.

This clone was seen more than once but under ten times. This sequence joins TRBV18 and TRBJ2-1, with 9 positions matching TRBD1. Per germline, CDR1 KGHSH and CDR2 LQKENI. J gave up 7 bases and V 5 bases, and 9 bases lay outside the gene matches. The CDR3 has 15 residues. The CDR3 DNA reads as TGTGCCAGCTCATCGGGACAGGGTATGCAGAATGAGCAGTTCTTC. Translated: CASSSGQGMQNEQFF.

To note about this clone: A read error may produce the germline difference seen at one junction end. The rearrangement links TRBV7-7 to TRBJ1-3; D gene uncertain. Germline CDR1 reads SSHAT; CDR2 reads FNYEAQ (reference sequence). This CDR3 spans 16 amino acids. Written as DNA, the CDR3 is TGTGCTAGCAGCCCCATCCCTACGAGCGCTGGAAACACCATATATTTT. Protein sequence: CASSPIPTSAGNTIYF.

V usage is TRBV28 and J usage is TRBJ1-4; 9 bases agree with TRBD1. This CDR3 is built from 15 residues. V shed 6 bases, J shed 1 base, and the junction held 3 bases outside the gene matches. From germline, CDR1 is MDHEN and CDR2 SYDVKM. In nucleotides, the CDR3 is TGTGCCAGCAGGACGGGACAGGGAACTAATGAAAAACTGTTTTTT. Its translation is CASRTGQGTNEKLFF.

For the CDR3, the DNA is TGTGCCAGCAGCCCCCCGGGACAGGGGAATGAAAAACTGTTTTTT. Amino acids: CASSPPGQGNEKLFF. This chain links TRBV4-2 with TRBJ1-4, with 10 bases fitting TRBD1. CDR1 is LGHNA and CDR2 is YNFKEQ in the germline V gene. The ends lost 4 bases at V and 5 bases at J; junction bases unmatched: 4. The CDR3 consists of 15 residues.

In its sample, this clone was seen a few times. This chain joins TRBV27 and TRBJ2-5, with 7 bases matching TRBD2. Germline assignment: CDR1 MNHEY and CDR2 SMNVEV (reference sequence). The CDR3 is made up of 14 amino acids. Trimming removed 4 bases from V and 5 bases from J; junction bases left unmatched: 7. The CDR3 sequence: CASSSAGALETQYF. For the CDR3, the DNA is TGTGCCAGCAGTTCCGCGGGAGCGTTGGAGACCCAGTACTTC.

This clone showed up just a few times. The genes are TRBV4-1 and TRBJ2-5; no clear D gene. Judging by the DNA end, TRBJ2-7 fits better; the J call may be wrong. The CDR3 sequence is 14 residues long. Germline values: CDR1 MGHRA, CDR2 YSYEKL. The CDR3: CASSQGPPVYEQYF. The CDR3 nucleotides are TGCGCCAGCAGCCAAGGTCCGCCGGTCTACGAGCAGTACTTC.

V and J are TRBV9 and TRBJ2-4, with D possibly TRBD2 on 6 matching bases. Germline CDR1 is SGDLS and CDR2 is YYNGEE. The CDR3 contains 15 residues. V was shortened by 7 bases and J by 7 bases, with 21 bases between the two germline ends. The CDR3 sequence is CASALGGAGGNIQYF. CDR3 DNA sequence: TGTGCCAGCGCCCTAGGTGGAGCTGGGGGGAACATTCAGTACTTC.

The V and J genes are TRBV30 and TRBJ1-2; TRBD1 agrees at 7 bases. Germline CDR1 GTSNPN, CDR2 SVGIG (reference sequence). This CDR3 is 11 amino acids long. The ends lost 4 bases at V and 14 bases at J; junction bases unmatched: 10. The CDR3 DNA is TGTGCCTGGAACACCGGGACAGCTCGTACCTTC. Protein sequence: CAWNTGTARTF.

This chain connects TRBV5-8 to TRBJ2-3; D remains unclear. V lost 3 bases, J lost 6 bases, and 11 bases lay in between. The CDR3 length is 13 residues. Looked up from germline, CDR1 is SGHTS and CDR2 is YDEGEE. The DNA of the CDR3 is TGTGCCAGCAGCTCCGATGCGTCGGATACGCAGTATTTT. Translated: CASSSDASDTQYF.

The chain joins TRBV7-2 to TRBJ2-1; 13 bases are a match to TRBD2. This CDR3 is built from 15 residues. V lost 4 bases to trimming and J lost 6 bases; unmatched junction nucleotides: 3. Germline CDR1 and CDR2: SGHTA and FQGNSA. The CDR3 DNA follows: TGTGCCAGCAGCTCACGGACTAGCGGGGGCAATGAGCAGTTCTTC. Amino acids: CASSSRTSGGNEQFF.

The chain combines TRBV5-4 with TRBJ2-6; D is unclear. The CDR3 totals 15 residues. CDR1 and CDR2 (germline): SGHNT, YYREEE (reference sequence). With 1 base removed from V and 1 base from J, the gap between germline ends came to 6 bases. The CDR3 sequence: CASSLYLSGANVLTF. In nucleotides, the CDR3 is TGTGCCAGCAGCTTGTACCTATCTGGGGCCAACGTCCTGACTTTC.

The genes are TRBV18 and TRBJ1-2; tentative D call: TRBD1 (5 bases). The germline V gene encodes CDR1 KGHSH and CDR2 LQKENI. The CDR3 spans 14 residues. Trimming stripped 1 base from V and 3 bases from J, with 9 bases between. CDR3: CASSPQGIDYGYTF. For the CDR3, the DNA is TGTGCCAGCTCACCACAGGGGATTGACTATGGCTACACCTTC.

The chain is built from TRBV9 and TRBJ1-5; tentative D call: TRBD1 (6 bases). Trimming shortened V by 5 bases and J by 0 bases, and 12 bases separated the two germline ends. The CDR3 is 15 amino acids. Germline lookup yields CDR1 SGDLS and CDR2 YYNGEE. DNA of the CDR3: TGTGCCAGCAGTGCTACAGGGAATAGCAATCAGCCCCAGCATTTT. Amino acids: CASSATGNSNQPQHF.